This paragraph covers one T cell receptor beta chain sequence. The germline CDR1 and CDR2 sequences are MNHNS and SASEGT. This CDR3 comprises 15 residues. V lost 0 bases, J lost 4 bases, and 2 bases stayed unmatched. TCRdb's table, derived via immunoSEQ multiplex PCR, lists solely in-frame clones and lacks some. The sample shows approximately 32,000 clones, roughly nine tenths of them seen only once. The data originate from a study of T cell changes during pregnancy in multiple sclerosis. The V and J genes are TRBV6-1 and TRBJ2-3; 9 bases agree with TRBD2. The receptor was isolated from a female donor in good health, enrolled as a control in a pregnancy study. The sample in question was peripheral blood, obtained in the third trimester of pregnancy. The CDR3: CASSEASGRPDTQYF. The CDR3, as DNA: TGTGCCAGCAGTGAAGCTAGCGGGAGACCAGATACGCAGTATTTT.